This T cell receptor beta chain was documented in a study of T cells after posttransplantation cyclophosphamide. Study conclusions and caveats: Tissue-infiltrating T cells from skin or gut overlapped little with blood T cells.

Busulfan-fludarabine conditioning, marrow transplant, and cyclophosphamide on days +3 and +4 were administered. The CDR3 is 15 amino acids. J was trimmed by 2 bases and V by 4 bases; bases with no gene match: 2. CDR1 MNHEY and CDR2 SMNVEV come from the germline V gene (reference sequence). For this clone: Its antigen is unidentified.

Sequencing was performed with immunoSEQ multiplex PCR; in TCRdb, only in-frame clones are kept and a portion is missing. In the table there are about 1,400 clones, about 78% of which are singletons. The chain is built from TRBV27 and TRBJ1-5, with 10 bases fitting TRBD1. The TCR comes from a female patient between 55 and 75 years old who received an allogeneic stem cell transplant from an unrelated donor, was CMV-positive, and had acute GVHD only. Some of the T cells might come from the graft donor. The material sequenced was PBMCs, taken 210 to 250 days after allogeneic stem cell transplant with posttransplant cyclophosphamide. In DNA, the CDR3 is TGTGCCAGCAGTTACGGGACAGGGGGCAATCAGCCCCAGCATTTT. This encodes CASSYGTGGNQPQHF.